Below are 21 T cell receptor beta chains sequenced from a single sample in a study of CD8 T cells in Susac syndrome. About 0.5 to 1 ug RNA was reverse transcribed with random hexamers. Using its own MiXCR run on the immunoSEQ multiplex PCR reads, TCRdb lists one record per CDR3 protein. The sample holds almost 450,000 distinct CDR3 sequences, more than 70% seen once. The specimen sequenced was CD8+ T cells from PBMCs. These receptors were collected from a human donor with multiple sclerosis.

The chain combines TRBV6-7 with TRBJ1-5; no clear D. TRBV6-7 is designated an ORF whose function remains uncertain. CDR3 size: 11 residues. V lost 10 bases and J 2 bases, leaving 6 bases between the germline ends. This CDR3 reads CANQGNQPQHF. In DNA, the CDR3 is TGTGCCAACCAGGGCAATCAGCCCCAGCATTTT.

This clonotype was seen just once. The rearrangement links TRBV6-5 to TRBJ1-1; tentatively, D is TRBD1 (6 bases). The V end lost 4 bases, the J end lost 0 bases, and 12 bases lay between the germline ends. This CDR3 contains 15 residues. Germline V gives CDR1 MNHEY, CDR2 SVGAGI. CDR3 residues: CASSFSTGMNTEAFF. The DNA for the CDR3 is TGTGCCAGCAGTTTTTCGACAGGAATGAACACTGAAGCTTTCTTT.

This clonotype was recorded once. The chain recombines TRBV12-3 or TRBV12-4 with TRBJ2-7; D unclear. V was cut by 5 bases and J by 7 bases, with 18 bases left in between. This CDR3 comprises 14 residues. CDR3 in amino acids: CASSNLASLEEQYF. The DNA of the CDR3 is TGTGCCAGCAGTAACCTCGCGAGTCTTGAGGAGCAGTACTTC.

This clonotype was picked up one time. V is TRBV7-9 and J is TRBJ2-3; D might be TRBD2 (7 bases). The germline CDR1 and CDR2 sequences are SEHNR and FQNEAQ (reference sequence). Trimming removed 4 bases from V and 5 bases from J, with 19 bases in between. The CDR3 loop spans 16 amino acids. The CDR3 DNA sequence: TGTGCCAGCAGCTCAATATCCGGGGGGCCTGAAGATACGCAGTATTTT. Translation: CASSSISGGPEDTQYF.

To note about this clonotype: In this CDR3 the conserved last residue, phenylalanine or tryptophan, is missing, so a read error is likely. The CDR3 DNA follows: TGTGCCAGCAGCTTTGACTATGGCTACACCCTC. It yields the protein CASSFDYGYTL. The chain joins TRBV5-6 to TRBJ1-2; D is undetermined. This CDR3 comprises 11 residues. V lost 2 bases and J lost 3, with 2 bases in between. Germline loops: CDR1 SGHDT, CDR2 YYEEEE.

The V and J genes are TRBV13 and TRBJ2-2; D might be TRBD2 (5 bases). Trimming took off 8 bases at V and 0 bases at J, with 13 bases between the two ends. There are 15 residues in the CDR3. Germline loops: CDR1 PRHDT, CDR2 FYEKMQ (reference sequence). The CDR3 protein is CASGVRDPNTGELFF. The CDR3 DNA follows: TGTGCCAGCGGTGTCCGGGATCCGAACACCGGGGAGCTGTTTTTT.

This chain uses TRBV11-2 with TRBJ1-1; possibly TRBD1 for D (5 bases). The V and J ends lost 3 bases and 9 bases respectively, with 8 bases between them. Germline assignment: CDR1 SGHAT and CDR2 FQNNGV. The CDR3 loop spans 11 amino acids. The CDR3 nucleotides are TGTGCCAGCAGCTTCCGACAGCAAGCTTTCTTT. It yields the protein CASSFRQQAFF.

This clonotype was detected only a few times. The chain recombines TRBV6-5 with TRBJ2-7, with D unresolved. V lost 8 bases, J lost 6 bases, and 8 bases lay in between. This CDR3 contains 10 residues. From germline, CDR1 is MNHEY and CDR2 SVGAGI. CDR3 in amino acids: CASGFPEQYF. In DNA, the CDR3 is TGTGCCAGCGGCTTCCCCGAGCAGTACTTC.

The V call is TRBV4-1, the J call TRBJ1-5; D gene uncertain. Germline CDR1 reads MGHRA; CDR2 reads YSYEKL. This CDR3 contains 16 residues. V lost 2 bases to trimming and J lost 1 base, with 12 bases between them. CDR3 coding DNA: TGCGCCAGCAGCCAATTCGGCACCCTCAGCAATCAGCCCCAGCATTTT. Protein: CASSQFGTLSNQPQHF.

The chain recombines TRBV27 with TRBJ1-1; no firm D call. The CDR3 sequence is 13 residues long. From germline, CDR1 is MNHEY and CDR2 SMNVEV (reference sequence). The germline V and J ends were trimmed by 0 bases and 6 bases, with 8 bases remaining between them. CDR3 in amino acids: CASSLSPLAEAFF. The CDR3 DNA reads TGTGCCAGCAGTTTATCCCCCCTCGCTGAAGCTTTCTTT.

The V gene is TRBV30, the J gene TRBJ2-1; tentative D call: TRBD2 (6 bases). V gave up 0 bases and J gave up 5 bases, with 11 bases separating them. The V gene's germline CDR1 is GTSNPN and CDR2 SVGIG (reference sequence). The CDR3 covers 14 residues. The CDR3 DNA reads TGTGCCTGGAGTGTCGGGGGATTCCACAATGAGCAGTTCTTC. It codes for CAWSVGGFHNEQFF.

The V gene is TRBV19, the J gene TRBJ1-2; D perhaps matches TRBD1 (5 bases). Germline CDR1 is LNHDA and CDR2 is SQIVND (reference sequence). V lost 6 bases to trimming and J lost 4 bases, with 9 bases between them. The CDR3 has 12 amino acids. DNA for the CDR3: TGTGCCAGTAGGGAGGGACTCTATGGCTACACCTTC. Encoded protein: CASREGLYGYTF.

The rearrangement joins TRBV7-9 to TRBJ2-7; 7 positions match TRBD1. This CDR3 region has 18 residues. Germline loops: CDR1 SEHNR, CDR2 FQNEAQ (reference sequence). V trimming: 2 bases; J trimming: 7 bases; junction bases outside the gene matches: 20. CDR3 sequence (DNA): TGTGCCAGCAGCTTATCTGGACAGGTTGTATTATCCGGTCCGGAGCAGTACTTC. It specifies CASSLSGQVVLSGPEQYF.

The rearrangement links TRBV20-1 to TRBJ1-2; 7 bases are shared with TRBD1. Looked up from germline, CDR1 is DFQATT and CDR2 is SNEGSKA (reference sequence). Trimming took 5 bases from V and 3 from J; bases not matched to a gene: 18. The CDR3 contains 17 residues. Here the CDR3 reads CSAPSRSYRGEHYGYTF. The DNA for the CDR3 is TGCAGTGCTCCCTCCAGATCGTACAGGGGCGAGCACTATGGCTACACCTTC.

The rearrangement links TRBV19 to TRBJ2-7, with D perhaps given as TRBD1 or TRBD2 (6 bases each). V gave up 9 bases and J gave up 6 bases, with 12 bases separating them. The CDR3 covers 11 residues. From germline, CDR1 is LNHDA and CDR2 SQIVND (reference sequence). Here the CDR3 reads CASRLGGEQYF. CDR3 sequence (DNA): TGTGCCAGCCGACTAGGGGGCGAGCAGTACTTC.

This sequence joins TRBV29-1 and TRBJ2-1; 10 bases fit TRBD1. V lost 6 bases and J lost 3; bases outside the gene matches: 5. Germline V gene sequence: CDR1 SQVTM, CDR2 ANQGSEA. CDR3 length: 14 residues. The DNA of the CDR3 is TGCAGCGTCCGGGACAGGGGAGGCTACAATGAGCAGTTCTTC. The encoded protein is CSVRDRGGYNEQFF.

The CDR3 coding sequence is TGTGCCAGCACTGGACTAGCGGGGGGCCCGGCCGGGGAGCTGTTTTTT. Translation: CASTGLAGGPAGELFF. The rearrangement joins TRBV6-1 to TRBJ2-2; TRBD2 agrees at 14 bases. The CDR3 loop spans 16 amino acids. Trimming removed 7 bases from V and 6 bases from J; junction bases left unmatched: 7. CDR1 and CDR2 (germline): MNHNS, SASEGT.

The rearrangement links TRBV3-1 to TRBJ1-1; a possible D gene is TRBD1 (5 bases). Germline lookup yields CDR1 LGHDT and CDR2 YNNKEL (reference sequence). Trimming took 2 bases from V and 1 from J, leaving 20 bases between them. The CDR3 length is 18 residues. CDR3 protein: CASSQILPTGRANTEAFF. CDR3 coding DNA: TGTGCCAGCAGCCAAATACTCCCCACGGGACGTGCGAACACTGAAGCTTTCTTT.

The chain links TRBV2 to TRBJ1-1; D uncertain. Trimming took 0 bases from V and 1 from J, leaving 9 bases between them. Germline CDR1 reads SNHLY; CDR2 reads FYNNEI. This CDR3 comprises 15 residues. The CDR3 spells CASSEALLGNTEAFF. The CDR3 coding sequence is TGTGCCAGCAGTGAAGCGCTTCTGGGGAACACTGAAGCTTTCTTT.

The V and J genes are TRBV12-5 and TRBJ1-3, with a weak D call TRBD1 (6 bases). CDR3 size: 16 residues. Trimming pared 1 base from V and 1 base from J, leaving 11 bases between. Germline V lookup: CDR1 LGHNT, CDR2 FRNRAP. This CDR3 reads CASGLAGEESGNTIYF. For the CDR3, the DNA is TGTGCTAGTGGTTTGGCAGGGGAAGAGTCTGGAAACACCATATATTTT.

This chain uses TRBV5-6 with TRBJ2-7, with D tentatively TRBD1 (6 bases). CDR1 and CDR2 from the germline V gene are SGHDT and YYEEEE. Trimming took off 0 bases at V and 3 bases at J, with 10 bases between the two ends. There are 14 residues in the CDR3. CDR3 DNA sequence: TGTGCCAGCAGCTTGGATGGGGGCCTCTACGAGCAGTACTTC. Protein sequence: CASSLDGGLYEQYF.